This TCR beta chain comes out of a study of OX40 agonist ivuxolimab in advanced cancers. Study-level information: Every 2 weeks, patients received ivuxolimab intravenously, dosed at 0.01 to 10 mg/kg.

Assay used: immunoSEQ multiplex PCR; TCRdb lists only in-frame clones, some missing. The table shows about 72,000 clones, with roughly 80% occurring only once. General study points: There were, on average, more expanded clones in CD8+ T cells than in CD4+.

In the case of this clone: Antigen unknown.

The CDR3 contains 17 residues. Per the germline V gene, CDR1 is SEHNR and CDR2 is FQNEAQ (reference sequence). V lost 5 bases to trimming and J lost 4 bases; unmatched junction nucleotides: 10. This receptor was taken from an adult with an advanced solid tumor such as melanoma, head and neck, liver or kidney cancer. Sequences were derived from CD4+ or CD8+ T cells sorted from blood, sampled in a trial of the OX40 agonist ivuxolimab. V is TRBV7-9 and J is TRBJ2-1, with 11 bases fitting TRBD2. This CDR3 reads CASSPPLAGGLYNEQFF. In DNA, the CDR3 is TGTGCCAGCAGCCCACCATTAGCGGGGGGGTTGTACAATGAGCAGTTCTTC. The full variable domain, in which reference TRBV7-9 and TRBJ2-1 provide the parts outside the CDR3, is DTGVSQNPRHKITKRGQNVTFRCDPISEHNRLYWYRQTLGQGPEFLTYFQNEAQLEKSRLLSDRFSAERPKGSFSTLEIQRTEQGDSAMYLCASSPPLAGGLYNEQFFGPGTRLTVL.